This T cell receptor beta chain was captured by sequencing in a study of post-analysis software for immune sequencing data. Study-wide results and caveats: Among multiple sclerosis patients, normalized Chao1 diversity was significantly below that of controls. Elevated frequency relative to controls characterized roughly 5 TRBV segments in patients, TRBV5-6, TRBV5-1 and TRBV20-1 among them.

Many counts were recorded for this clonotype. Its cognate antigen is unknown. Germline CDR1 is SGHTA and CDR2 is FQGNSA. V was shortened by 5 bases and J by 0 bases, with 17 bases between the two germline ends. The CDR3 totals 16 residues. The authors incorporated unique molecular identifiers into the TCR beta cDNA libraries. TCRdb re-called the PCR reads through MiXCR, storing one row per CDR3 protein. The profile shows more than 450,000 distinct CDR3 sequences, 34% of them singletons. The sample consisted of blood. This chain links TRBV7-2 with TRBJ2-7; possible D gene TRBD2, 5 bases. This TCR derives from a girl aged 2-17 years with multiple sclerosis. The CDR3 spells CASSLDGLPSSYEQYF. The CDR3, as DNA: TGTGCCAGCAGCCTAGACGGACTCCCTAGCTCCTACGAGCAGTACTTC. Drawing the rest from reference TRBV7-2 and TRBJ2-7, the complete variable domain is GAGVSQSPSNKVTEKGKDVELRCDPISGHTALYWYRQSLGQGLEFLIYFQGNSAPDKSGLPSDRFSAERTGGSVSTLTIQRTQQEDSAVYLCASSLDGLPSSYEQYFGPGTRLTVT.